Sequencing of this TCR beta chain was carried out in a study of shared clonotypes between healthy human individuals. Overall study: Donors had three CD4 naive, three CD4 memory, two CD8 naive and one CD8 memory plate apiece. Study-wide points: The represented genetic and exposure-history diversity was limited by the small number of donors.

Concerning this clone itself: The target antigen is unknown. Other DNA sequences of this sample code for an identical CDR3.

Running of the assay took place at deep level. Profiling relied on immunoSEQ multiplex PCR, and the TCRdb table lists in-frame clones only, not all of them. This table has some 980,000 clones, about three quarters appearing once. Germline V gives CDR1 MDHEN, CDR2 SYDVKM. The CDR3 runs to 12 residues. With 3 bases removed from V and 5 bases from J, the gap between germline ends came to 7 bases. The receptor comes from a young man in good health. The sample consisted of memory CD4+ T cells sorted from blood. Subset indicated: CD45RA-negative fraction. The rearrangement joins TRBV28 to TRBJ1-2, with no clear D. The CDR3 here is CASSFAGYGYTF. DNA for the CDR3: TGTGCCAGCAGTTTCGCGGGATATGGCTACACCTTC.